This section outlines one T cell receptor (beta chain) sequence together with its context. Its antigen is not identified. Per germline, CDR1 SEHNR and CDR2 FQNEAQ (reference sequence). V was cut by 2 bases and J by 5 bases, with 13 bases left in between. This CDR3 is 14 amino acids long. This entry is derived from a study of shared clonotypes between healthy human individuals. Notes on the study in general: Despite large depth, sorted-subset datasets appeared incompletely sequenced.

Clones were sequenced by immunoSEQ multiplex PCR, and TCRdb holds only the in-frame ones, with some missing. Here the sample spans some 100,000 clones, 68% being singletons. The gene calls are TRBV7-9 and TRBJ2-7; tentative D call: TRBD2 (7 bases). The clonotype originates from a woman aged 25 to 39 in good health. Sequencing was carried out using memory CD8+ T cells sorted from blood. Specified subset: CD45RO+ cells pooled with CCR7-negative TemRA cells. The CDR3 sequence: CASSLSRGANEQYF. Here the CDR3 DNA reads TGTGCCAGCAGCTTATCACGGGGGGCCAACGAGCAGTACTTC.